These 20 T cell receptor beta chains were all obtained from the same sample, sequenced in a study of shared clonotypes between healthy human individuals. Only in-frame clones appear in the TCRdb table, and some are missing; sequencing was by immunoSEQ multiplex PCR. The table shows some 2,000,000 clones, with nearly 97% occurring only once. The material sequenced was naive CD4+ T cells sorted from blood. Subset specified: CD45RA+ positively selected. The receptors here all came from a man in his late teens or twenties in good health.

The chain recombines TRBV6-1 with TRBJ2-2; no clear D gene. This CDR3 region has 14 residues. V was pared by 1 base and J by 2 bases, with 5 bases between. Germline CDR1 reads MNHNS; CDR2 reads SASEGT. The CDR3 spells CASSEGRNTGELFF. The CDR3 nucleotides are TGTGCCAGCAGTGAAGGCAGAAACACCGGGGAGCTGTTTTTT.

The V and J genes are TRBV15 and TRBJ2-1; no clear D gene. CDR1 is LNHNV, CDR2 YYDKDF, per germline (reference sequence). Trimming pared 1 base from V and 8 bases from J, leaving 3 bases between. CDR3 length equals 11 residues. The CDR3, as DNA: TGTGCCACCAGCAGAGCTGATGAGCAGTTCTTC. Encoded protein: CATSRADEQFF.

This rearrangement joins TRBV7-2 to TRBJ2-2; TRBD2 matches 9 bases. The CDR3 runs to 15 residues. Trimming cost V 2 bases and J 7 bases; bases outside gene matches: 5. In germline, CDR1 is SGHTA, CDR2 FQGNSA. Written as DNA, the CDR3 is TGTGCCAGCAGCTTAACGGGACTAGCATTCGGGGAGCTGTTTTTT. Its translation is CASSLTGLAFGELFF.

This chain connects TRBV10-3 to TRBJ2-3; D not certain. Trimming took off 10 bases at V and 1 base at J, with 15 bases between the two ends. CDR3 length equals 14 residues. Germline V lookup: CDR1 ENHRY, CDR2 SYGVKD. The CDR3 sequence is CATRQILGTDTQYF. In DNA form, the CDR3 reads TGTGCCACCAGGCAGATCCTAGGCACAGATACGCAGTATTTT.

The CDR3 region is CASSSHSPTGELFF. The CDR3 DNA is TGTGCCAGCAGTTCGCACAGCCCCACCGGGGAGCTGTTTTTT. This chain joins TRBV6-5 and TRBJ2-2, with D unclear. CDR3 length equals 14 residues. The germline V and J ends were trimmed by 4 bases and 4 bases, with 10 bases remaining between them. Germline V gives CDR1 MNHEY, CDR2 SVGAGI.

The chain uses TRBV7-9 and TRBJ2-5, with TRBD2 as a possible D gene (6 bases). Between the trimmed V and J ends, which lost 5 bases and 5 bases, there was a span of 24 bases. CDR3 length: 17 residues. Germline V gives CDR1 SEHNR, CDR2 FQNEAQ (reference sequence). The CDR3 sequence is CASSPRDWSSGLETQYF. Written as DNA, the CDR3 is TGTGCCAGCAGCCCCCGGGACTGGAGCAGCGGCCTGGAGACCCAGTACTTC.

The V and J genes are TRBV2 and TRBJ2-5; a weak D match, TRBD2 (6 bases). CDR3 length equals 12 residues. Trimming removed 8 bases from V and 3 bases from J, with 10 bases in between. Germline lookup yields CDR1 SNHLY and CDR2 FYNNEI. The CDR3, as DNA: TGTGCCAGCCGGGGGTCGAAAGAGACCCAGTACTTC. Amino acids: CASRGSKETQYF.

This clone appeared a single time. The CDR3 region is CASSLDGQGVETQYF. DNA for the CDR3: TGCGCCAGCAGCTTGGACGGACAGGGGGTGGAGACCCAGTACTTC. The chain has TRBV5-1 and TRBJ2-5; TRBD1 matches 10 bases. J was trimmed by 5 bases and V by 0 bases; bases with no gene match: 4. CDR3 length: 15 amino acids. Germline V lookup: CDR1 SGHRS, CDR2 YFSETQ. Using reference TRBV5-1 and TRBJ2-5 for the parts outside the CDR3, the full variable domain is KAGVTQTPRYLIKTRGQQVTLSCSPISGHRSVSWYQQTPGQGLQFLFEYFSETQRNKGNFPGRFSGRQFSNSRSEMNVSTLELGDSALYLCASSLDGQGVETQYFGPGTRLLVL.

This clone is a singleton in its sample. The chain has TRBV29-1 and TRBJ2-7, with D maybe TRBD2 (5 bases). V lost 3 bases, J lost 5 bases, and 8 bases lay in between. This CDR3 has 11 amino acids. Looked up from germline, CDR1 is SQVTM and CDR2 is ANQGSEA. The CDR3 sequence is CSVELRDEQYF. The CDR3 bases are TGCAGCGTTGAGTTGAGGGACGAGCAGTACTTC.

This clone came up once. The chain recombines TRBV18 with TRBJ2-5; 12 bases match TRBD2. Unmatched junction bases numbered 8, after V lost 2 bases and J lost 1 base. The CDR3 is made up of 18 amino acids. Germline CDR1 and CDR2: KGHSH and LQKENI. The CDR3 protein is CASSPRLAGGRSQETQYF. The CDR3 nucleotides are TGTGCCAGCTCACCAAGGCTAGCGGGAGGGAGGAGCCAAGAGACCCAGTACTTC.

The V and J genes are TRBV10-1 and TRBJ2-7; TRBD2 is a possible D gene (6 bases). V lost 4 bases, J lost 3 bases, and 16 bases lay in between. Germline assignment: CDR1 WNHNN and CDR2 SYGVQD (reference sequence). The CDR3 spans 15 residues. This CDR3 reads CASSVGGGGNYEQYF. CDR3 in DNA: TGCGCCAGCAGTGTGGGGGGAGGAGGGAACTACGAGCAGTACTTC.

The chain uses TRBV28 and TRBJ2-1; D may match TRBD1 or TRBD2 (5 bases each). The CDR3 runs to 16 residues. Germline lookup yields CDR1 MDHEN and CDR2 SYDVKM. V lost 7 bases and J lost 6, with 22 bases in between. This CDR3 is CASIKLPRQTINEQFF. As DNA, the CDR3 is TGTGCCAGCATCAAGCTCCCGAGACAGACTATCAATGAGCAGTTCTTC. Combining the CDR3 with reference TRBV28 and TRBJ2-1 gives the whole variable domain DVKVTQSSRYLVKRTGEKVFLECVQDMDHENMFWYRQDPGLGLRLIYFSYDVKMKEKGDIPEGYSVSREKKERFSLILESASTNQTSMYLCASIKLPRQTINEQFFGPGTRLTVL.

A word on this clone: In the same sample, other DNA sequences code for this CDR3. This chain uses TRBV4-1 with TRBJ2-5, with D hard to call. Germline CDR1 is MGHRA and CDR2 is YSYEKL. The V and J ends lost 3 bases and 1 base respectively, with 6 bases between them. The length of the CDR3 is 13 residues. The CDR3 loop is CASSQGSQETQYF. The DNA of the CDR3 is TGCGCCAGCAGCCAGGGATCCCAAGAGACCCAGTACTTC.

This chain links TRBV5-8 with TRBJ2-2, with TRBD1 as a possible D gene (5 bases). Germline V gives CDR1 SGHTS, CDR2 YDEGEE. This CDR3 region has 17 residues. V was shortened by 0 bases and J by 4 bases, with 16 bases between the two germline ends. CDR3 nucleotide sequence: TGTGCCAGCAGCTTGGCGGTCGACAGCCTCAGCACCGGGGAGCTGTTTTTT. This translates into CASSLAVDSLSTGELFF.

The chain is built from TRBV6-6 and TRBJ2-3; 11 bases align to TRBD2. V lost 4 bases to trimming and J lost 2 bases; unmatched junction nucleotides: 2. The CDR3 is made up of 15 amino acids. The germline V gene encodes CDR1 MNHNY and CDR2 SVGAGI (reference sequence). The CDR3 reads CASSLAGGSTDTQYF. As DNA, the CDR3 is TGTGCCAGCAGTTTAGCGGGGGGGTCCACAGATACGCAGTATTTT.

The chain links TRBV18 to TRBJ2-3; possibly TRBD1 for D (5 bases). CDR1 KGHSH and CDR2 LQKENI come from the germline V gene. The CDR3 loop spans 13 amino acids. The V gene lost 3 bases and the J gene lost 5 bases, with 9 bases spanning the gap. The CDR3 coding sequence is TGTGCCAGCTCACCGCGAACAGGAGATACGCAGTATTTT. It specifies CASSPRTGDTQYF. The full variable domain, rest sourced from reference TRBV18 and TRBJ2-3, is NAGVMQNPRHLVRRRGQEARLRCSPMKGHSHVYWYRQLPEEGLKFMVYLQKENIIDESGMPKERFSAEFPKEGPSILRIQQVVRGDSAAYFCASSPRTGDTQYFGPGTRLTVL.

CDR3 sequence reads: CASSPFGEIGRGNQPQHF. The CDR3 DNA reads TGTGCCAGCTCACCCTTCGGGGAGATAGGCCGGGGCAATCAGCCCCAGCATTTT. The chain combines TRBV18 with TRBJ1-5; D not certain. V gave up 3 bases and J gave up 2 bases, with 20 bases separating them. CDR1 KGHSH and CDR2 LQKENI come from the germline V gene. The CDR3 is made up of 18 amino acids.

The rearrangement joins TRBV2 to TRBJ1-1; the D gene is possibly TRBD1 (6 bases). CDR1 SNHLY and CDR2 FYNNEI come from the germline V gene. V was pared by 6 bases and J by 3 bases, with 17 bases between. CDR3 length: 15 amino acids. Written as DNA, the CDR3 is TGTGCCAGCAGACCAAGGGGGGGCTGGGACACTGAAGCTTTCTTT. Translated: CASRPRGGWDTEAFF.

This chain connects TRBV7-3 to TRBJ2-3; D possibly corresponds to TRBD1 (5 bases). Germline V gives CDR1 SGHTA, CDR2 FQGTGA. Trimming stripped 3 bases from V and 4 bases from J, with 8 bases between. There are 13 residues in the CDR3. The CDR3 protein is CASSFRAPDTQYF. The CDR3 DNA follows: TGTGCCAGCAGCTTCAGGGCGCCAGATACGCAGTATTTT.

The chain carries TRBV15 and TRBJ1-5; D gene unclear. CDR3 size: 13 residues. The ends were cut back, 4 bases at V and 4 bases at J, with 8 bases in the middle. Germline CDR1 is LNHNV and CDR2 is YYDKDF (reference sequence). CDR3: CATSMTRNQPQHF. The CDR3 nucleotides are TGTGCCACCAGCATGACACGTAATCAGCCCCAGCATTTT. Using reference TRBV15 and TRBJ1-5 for the parts outside the CDR3, the full variable domain is DAMVIQNPRYQVTQFGKPVTLSCSQTLNHNVMYWYQQKSSQAPKLLFHYYDKDFNNEADTPDNFQSRRPNTSFCFLDIRSPGLGDTAMYLCATSMTRNQPQHFGDGTRLSIL.